This T cell receptor beta chain derives from a study of CD4+ T cells in melanoma (dated by TCRdb to between 2021 and 2024). Study-wide context: The study investigated neoantigen-specific CD4+ T cells in human melanoma.

As regards this clone: Its antigen specificity is not known. There are no base qualities to consult, and no much larger clone falls within one base.

Patients with melanoma were used as donors. The research as a whole found: According to the report, neoantigen-specific CD4+ T cells in melanoma displayed diverse differentiation states. The report described a correlation between neoantigen-specific CD4+ T cells and the function of CD8+ T cells, macrophages and B cells.

Library prep was done by the immunoSEQ multiplex PCR assay. Drawn from immuneACCESS, this table holds only the in-frame rearrangements with V and J called that TCRdb kept. Clones are partly lost; checked studies trace under half to an unresolved V gene and leave the rest unexplained. The sample contains 20,000 to 25,000 clones, almost 85% of them found a single time. The ten top clones hold 3.6% of the sample. From a lookup of the germline V gene, CDR1 and CDR2 are SGHRS and YFSETQ. Cut back by 7 bases and 8 bases, the V and J ends lie 22 bases apart. The CDR3, cysteine through phenylalanine, is 15 amino acids long. The retained sequence is limited to the CDR3, 45 bases, with the frame set at the first base.

The rearrangement joined TRBV5-1 to TRBJ1-5, with TRBD1 as a weak D call on 5 bases. The source is a human donor with melanoma. The source material was cells from a culture (not recorded whether cultured in vitro). The CDR3: CASCPGARVGEPQHF. The nucleotides read TGCGCCAGCTGCCCTGGGGCACGAGTCGGGGAGCCCCAGCATTTT.